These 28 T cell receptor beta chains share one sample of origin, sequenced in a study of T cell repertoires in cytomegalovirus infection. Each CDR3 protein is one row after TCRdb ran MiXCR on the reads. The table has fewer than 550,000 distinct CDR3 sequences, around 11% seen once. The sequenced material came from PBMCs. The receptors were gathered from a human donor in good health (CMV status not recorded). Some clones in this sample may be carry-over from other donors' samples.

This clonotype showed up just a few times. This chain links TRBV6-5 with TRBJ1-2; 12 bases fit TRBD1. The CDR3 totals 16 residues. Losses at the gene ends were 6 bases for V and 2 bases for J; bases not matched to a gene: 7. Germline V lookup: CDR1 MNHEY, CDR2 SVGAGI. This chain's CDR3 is CASRTGTGGSNYGYTF. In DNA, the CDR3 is TGTGCCAGCAGAACCGGGACAGGGGGCAGCAACTATGGCTACACCTTC.

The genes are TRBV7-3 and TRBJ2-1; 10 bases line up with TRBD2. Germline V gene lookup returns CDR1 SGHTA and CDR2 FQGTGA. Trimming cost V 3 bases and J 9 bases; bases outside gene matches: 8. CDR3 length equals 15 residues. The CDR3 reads CASSFGLAGEGEQFF. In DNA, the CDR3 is TGTGCCAGCAGCTTTGGGCTAGCGGGAGAAGGTGAGCAGTTCTTC.

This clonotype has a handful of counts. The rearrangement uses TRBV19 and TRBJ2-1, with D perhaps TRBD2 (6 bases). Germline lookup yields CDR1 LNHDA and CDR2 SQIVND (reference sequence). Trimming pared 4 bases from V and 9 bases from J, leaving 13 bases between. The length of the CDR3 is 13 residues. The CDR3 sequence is CASSTRREAEQFF. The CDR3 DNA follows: TGTGCCAGTAGTACTCGCAGGGAGGCTGAGCAGTTCTTC.

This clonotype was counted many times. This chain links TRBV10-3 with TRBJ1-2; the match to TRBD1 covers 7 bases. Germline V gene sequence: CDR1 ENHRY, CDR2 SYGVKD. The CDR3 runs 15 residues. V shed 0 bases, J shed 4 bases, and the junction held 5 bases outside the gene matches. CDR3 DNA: TGTGCCATCAGTGAGTCTCAGGGGGATCCCTATGGCTACACCTTC. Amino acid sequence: CAISESQGDPYGYTF.

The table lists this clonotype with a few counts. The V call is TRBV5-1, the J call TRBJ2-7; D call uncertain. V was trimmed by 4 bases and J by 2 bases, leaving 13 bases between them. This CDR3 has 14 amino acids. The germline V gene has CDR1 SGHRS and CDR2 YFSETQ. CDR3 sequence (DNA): TGCGCCAGCAGCGCAACACTGAAAACCTACGAGCAGTACTTC. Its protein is CASSATLKTYEQYF.

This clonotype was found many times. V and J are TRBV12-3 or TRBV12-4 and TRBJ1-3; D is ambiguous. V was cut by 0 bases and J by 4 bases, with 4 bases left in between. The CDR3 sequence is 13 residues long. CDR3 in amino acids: CASSLAIGNTIYF. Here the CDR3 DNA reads TGTGCCAGCAGTTTAGCGATCGGAAACACCATATATTTT.

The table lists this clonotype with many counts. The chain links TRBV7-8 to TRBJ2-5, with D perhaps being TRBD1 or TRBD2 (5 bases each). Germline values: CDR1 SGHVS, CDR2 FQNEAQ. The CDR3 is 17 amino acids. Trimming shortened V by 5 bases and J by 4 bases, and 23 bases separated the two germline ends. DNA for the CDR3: TGTGCCAGCAGCGGGTACTACCGGGACCGTGGGGGAGAGACCCAGTACTTC. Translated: CASSGYYRDRGGETQYF. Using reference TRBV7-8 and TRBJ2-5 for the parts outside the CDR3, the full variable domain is GAGVSQSPRYKVAKRGQDVALRCDPISGHVSLFWYQQALGQGPEFLTYFQNEAQLDKSGLPSDRFFAERPEGSVSTLKIQRTQQEDSAVYLCASSGYYRDRGGETQYFGPGTRLLVL.

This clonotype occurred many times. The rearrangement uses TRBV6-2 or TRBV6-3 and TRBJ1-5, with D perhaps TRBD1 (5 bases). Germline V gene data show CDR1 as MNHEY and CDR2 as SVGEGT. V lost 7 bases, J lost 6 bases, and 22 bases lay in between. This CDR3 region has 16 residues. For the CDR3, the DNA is TGTGCCAGCAAAAGATTCCCCGACGGCGGGGGTCAGCCCCAGCATTTT. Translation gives CASKRFPDGGGQPQHF.

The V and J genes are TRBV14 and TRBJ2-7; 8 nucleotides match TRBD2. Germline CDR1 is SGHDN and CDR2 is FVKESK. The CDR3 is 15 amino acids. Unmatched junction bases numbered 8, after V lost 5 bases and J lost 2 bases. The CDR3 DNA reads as TGTGCCAGCAGCTTCATTAGCGGGGCCGCCTACGAGCAGTACTTC. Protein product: CASSFISGAAYEQYF.

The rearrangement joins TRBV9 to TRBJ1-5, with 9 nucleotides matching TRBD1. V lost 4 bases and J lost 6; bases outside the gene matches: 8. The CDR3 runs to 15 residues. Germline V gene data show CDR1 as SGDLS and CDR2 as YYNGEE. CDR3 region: CASSPGQGRGQPQHF. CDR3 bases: TGTGCCAGCAGCCCAGGACAGGGGCGAGGTCAGCCCCAGCATTTT.

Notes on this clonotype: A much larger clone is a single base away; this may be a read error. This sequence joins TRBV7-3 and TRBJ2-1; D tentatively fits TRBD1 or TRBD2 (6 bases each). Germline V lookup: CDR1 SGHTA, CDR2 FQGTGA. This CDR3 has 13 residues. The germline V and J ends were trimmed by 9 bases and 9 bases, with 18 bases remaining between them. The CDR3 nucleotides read TGTGCCAGTGTTACAATGGAGGGGGTTGAGCAGTTCTTC. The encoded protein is CASVTMEGVEQFF.

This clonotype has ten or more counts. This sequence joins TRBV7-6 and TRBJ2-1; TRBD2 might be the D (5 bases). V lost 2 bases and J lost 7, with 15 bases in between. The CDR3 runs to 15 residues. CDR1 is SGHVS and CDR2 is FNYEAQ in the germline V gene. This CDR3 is CASSLLSVSGNEQFF. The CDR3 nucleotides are TGTGCCAGCAGCTTACTTAGCGTATCCGGGAATGAGCAGTTCTTC.

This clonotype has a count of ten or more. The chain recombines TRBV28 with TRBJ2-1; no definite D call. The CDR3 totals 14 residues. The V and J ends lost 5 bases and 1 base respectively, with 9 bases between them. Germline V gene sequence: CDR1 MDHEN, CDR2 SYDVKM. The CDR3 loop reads CASSPTESYNEQFF. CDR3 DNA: TGTGCCAGCAGTCCGACGGAGTCCTACAATGAGCAGTTCTTC.

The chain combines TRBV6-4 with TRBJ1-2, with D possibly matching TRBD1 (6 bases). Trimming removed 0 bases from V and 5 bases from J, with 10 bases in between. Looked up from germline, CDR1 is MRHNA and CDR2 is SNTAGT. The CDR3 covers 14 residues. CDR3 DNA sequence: TGTGCCAGCAGTGACTCGAGGGGGGCATATGGCTACACCTTC. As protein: CASSDSRGAYGYTF.

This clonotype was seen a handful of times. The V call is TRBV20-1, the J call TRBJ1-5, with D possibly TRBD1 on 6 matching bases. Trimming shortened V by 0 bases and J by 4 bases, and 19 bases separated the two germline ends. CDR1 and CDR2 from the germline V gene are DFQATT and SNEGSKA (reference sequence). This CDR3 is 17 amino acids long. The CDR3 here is CSARDLVGGGGNQPQHF. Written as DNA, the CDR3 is TGCAGTGCTAGAGATCTGGTGGGGGGCGGGGGAAATCAGCCCCAGCATTTT.

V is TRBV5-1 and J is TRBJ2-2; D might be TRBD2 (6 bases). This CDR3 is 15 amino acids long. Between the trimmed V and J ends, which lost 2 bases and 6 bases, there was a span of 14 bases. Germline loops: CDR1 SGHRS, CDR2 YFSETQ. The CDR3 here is CASSLRAEGPGELFF. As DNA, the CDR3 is TGCGCCAGCAGCTTAAGGGCGGAGGGCCCCGGGGAGCTGTTTTTT.

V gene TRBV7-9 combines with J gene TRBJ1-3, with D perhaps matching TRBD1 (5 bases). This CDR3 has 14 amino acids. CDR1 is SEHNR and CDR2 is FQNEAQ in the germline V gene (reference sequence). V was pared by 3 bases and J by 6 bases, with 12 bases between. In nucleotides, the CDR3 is TGTGCCAGCAGCTTTGGGACTCTGGAAAACACCATATATTTT. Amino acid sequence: CASSFGTLENTIYF.

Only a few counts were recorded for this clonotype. The CDR3 reads CASSFRDTLSSYEQYF. The CDR3 nucleotides are TGTGCCAGCAGTTTCCGGGACACCTTAAGCTCCTACGAGCAGTACTTC. The chain joins TRBV5-8 to TRBJ2-7; TRBD1 is a possible D gene (6 bases). Germline V lookup: CDR1 SGHTS, CDR2 YDEGEE. Deletions cut 5 bases from V and 0 bases from J, with 18 bases between. The CDR3 covers 16 residues. Full variable domain (outside the CDR3, taken from reference TRBV5-8 and TRBJ2-7): EAGVTQSPTHLIKTRGQQATLRCSPISGHTSVYWYQQALGLGLQFLLWYDEGEERNRGNFPPRFSGRQFPNYSSELNVNALELEDSALYLCASSFRDTLSSYEQYFGPGTRLTVT.

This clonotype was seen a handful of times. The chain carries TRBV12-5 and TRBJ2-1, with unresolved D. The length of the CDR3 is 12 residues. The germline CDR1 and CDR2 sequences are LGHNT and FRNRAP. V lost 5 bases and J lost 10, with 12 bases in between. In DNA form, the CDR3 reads TGTGCTAGTGGTATAGGCTTTTCGGAGCAGTTCTTC. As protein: CASGIGFSEQFF. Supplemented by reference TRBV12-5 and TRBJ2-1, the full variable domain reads DARVTQTPRHKVTEMGQEVTMRCQPILGHNTVFWYRQTMMQGLELLAYFRNRAPLDDSGMPKDRFSAEMPDATLATLKIQPSEPRDSAVYFCASGIGFSEQFFGPGTRLTVL.

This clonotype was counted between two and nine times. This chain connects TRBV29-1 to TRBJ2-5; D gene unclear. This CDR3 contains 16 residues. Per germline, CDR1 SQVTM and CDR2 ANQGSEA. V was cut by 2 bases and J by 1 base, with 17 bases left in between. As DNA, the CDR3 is TGCAGCGTTGAATCATTCCTGACACGGACCCAAGAGACCCAGTACTTC. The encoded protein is CSVESFLTRTQETQYF.

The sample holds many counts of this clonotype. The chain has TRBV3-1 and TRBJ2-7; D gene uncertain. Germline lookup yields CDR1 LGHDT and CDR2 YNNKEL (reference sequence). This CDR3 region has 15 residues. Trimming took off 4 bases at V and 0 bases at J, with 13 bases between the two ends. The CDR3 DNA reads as TGTGCCAGCAGCCCCTTGAGCCGGAGCTCCTACGAGCAGTACTTC. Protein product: CASSPLSRSSYEQYF.

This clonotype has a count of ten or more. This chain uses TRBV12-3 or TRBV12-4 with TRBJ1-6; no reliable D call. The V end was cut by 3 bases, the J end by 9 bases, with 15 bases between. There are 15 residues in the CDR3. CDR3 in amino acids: CASSFYTTPGSPLHF. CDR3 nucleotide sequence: TGTGCCAGCAGTTTTTATACCACGCCGGGTTCACCCCTCCACTTT.

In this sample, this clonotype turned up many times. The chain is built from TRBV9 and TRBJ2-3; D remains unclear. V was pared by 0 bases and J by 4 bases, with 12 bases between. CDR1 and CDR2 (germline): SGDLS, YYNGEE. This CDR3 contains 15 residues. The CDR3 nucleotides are TGTGCCAGCAGCGTAGTAGCCAACAGCCCAGATACGCAGTATTTT. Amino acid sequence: CASSVVANSPDTQYF.

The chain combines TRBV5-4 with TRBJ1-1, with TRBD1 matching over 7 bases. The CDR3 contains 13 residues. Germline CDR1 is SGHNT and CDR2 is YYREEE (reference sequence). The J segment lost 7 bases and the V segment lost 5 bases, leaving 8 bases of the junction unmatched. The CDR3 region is CASRTGTVDEAFF. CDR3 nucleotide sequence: TGTGCCAGCAGAACCGGGACAGTGGATGAAGCTTTCTTT.

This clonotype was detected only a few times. The CDR3 sequence is CASSSVTGANVLTF. Written as DNA, the CDR3 is TGTGCCAGCAGCTCAGTGACCGGGGCCAACGTCCTGACTTTC. The chain couples TRBV7-9 to TRBJ2-6; D not certain. Trimming left V 4 bases short and J 4 bases short, with 8 bases between. The CDR3 loop spans 14 amino acids. CDR1 SEHNR and CDR2 FQNEAQ come from the germline V gene (reference sequence).

The CDR3: CASSHPPVSDGYTF. CDR3 nucleotide sequence: TGTGCCAGCAGCCACCCTCCGGTCTCGGATGGCTACACCTTC. The chain employs TRBV5-5 and TRBJ1-2; D call uncertain. The V end lost 4 bases, the J end lost 6 bases, and 16 bases lay between the germline ends. The CDR3 runs 14 residues. In germline, CDR1 is SGHKS, CDR2 YYEKEE (reference sequence).

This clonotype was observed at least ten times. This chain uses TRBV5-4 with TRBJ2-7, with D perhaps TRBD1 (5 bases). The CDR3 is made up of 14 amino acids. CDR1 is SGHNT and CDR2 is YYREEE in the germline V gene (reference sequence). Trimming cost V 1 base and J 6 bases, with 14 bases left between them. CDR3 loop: CASSLSGMGGEQYF. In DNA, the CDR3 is TGTGCCAGCAGCTTGTCAGGGATGGGCGGCGAGCAGTACTTC. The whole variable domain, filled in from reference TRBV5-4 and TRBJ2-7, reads ETGVTQSPTHLIKTRGQQVTLRCSSQSGHNTVSWYQQALGQGPQFIFQYYREEENGRGNFPPRFSGLQFPNYSSELNVNALELDDSALYLCASSLSGMGGEQYFGPGTRLTVT.

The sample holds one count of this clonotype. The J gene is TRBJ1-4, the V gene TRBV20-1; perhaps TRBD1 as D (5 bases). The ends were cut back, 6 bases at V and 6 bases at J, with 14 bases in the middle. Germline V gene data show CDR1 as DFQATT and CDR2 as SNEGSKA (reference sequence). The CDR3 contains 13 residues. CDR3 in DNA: TGCAGTGCCCCTCGGGGGACGGATGAAAAACTGTTTTTT. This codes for CSAPRGTDEKLFF.